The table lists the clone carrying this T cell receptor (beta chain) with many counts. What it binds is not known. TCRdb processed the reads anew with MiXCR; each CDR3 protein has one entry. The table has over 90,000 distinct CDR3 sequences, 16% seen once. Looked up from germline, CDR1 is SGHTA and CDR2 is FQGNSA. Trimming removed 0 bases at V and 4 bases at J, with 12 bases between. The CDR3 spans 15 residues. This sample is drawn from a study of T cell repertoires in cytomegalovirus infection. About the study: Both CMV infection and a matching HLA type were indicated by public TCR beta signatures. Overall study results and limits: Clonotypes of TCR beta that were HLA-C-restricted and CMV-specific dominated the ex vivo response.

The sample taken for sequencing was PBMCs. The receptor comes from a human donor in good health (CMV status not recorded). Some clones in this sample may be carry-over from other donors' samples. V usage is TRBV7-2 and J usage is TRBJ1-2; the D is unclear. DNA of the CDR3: TGTGCCAGCAGCTTAGCTAAAGGGCATGGCTATGGCTACACCTTC. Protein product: CASSLAKGHGYGYTF.